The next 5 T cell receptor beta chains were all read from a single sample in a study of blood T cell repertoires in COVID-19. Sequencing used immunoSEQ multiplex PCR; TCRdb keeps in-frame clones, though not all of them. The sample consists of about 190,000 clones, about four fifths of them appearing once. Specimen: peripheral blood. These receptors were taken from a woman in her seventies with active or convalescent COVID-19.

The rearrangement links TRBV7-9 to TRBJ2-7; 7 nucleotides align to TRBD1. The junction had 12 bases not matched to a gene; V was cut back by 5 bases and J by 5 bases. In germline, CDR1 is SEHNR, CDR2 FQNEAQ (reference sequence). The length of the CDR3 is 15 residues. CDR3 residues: CASSVQTGYSHEQYF. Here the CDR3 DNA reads TGTGCCAGCAGCGTCCAGACAGGGTATTCCCACGAGCAGTACTTC. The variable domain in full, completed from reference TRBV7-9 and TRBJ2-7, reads DTGVSQNPRHKITKRGQNVTFRCDPISEHNRLYWYRQTLGQGPEFLTYFQNEAQLEKSRLLSDRFSAERPKGSFSTLEIQRTEQGDSAMYLCASSVQTGYSHEQYFGPGTRLTVT.

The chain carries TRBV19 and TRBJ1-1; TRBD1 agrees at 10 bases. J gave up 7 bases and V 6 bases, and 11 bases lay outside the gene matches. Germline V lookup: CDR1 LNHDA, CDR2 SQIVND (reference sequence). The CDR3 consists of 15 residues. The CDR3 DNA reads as TGTGCCAGTAGCCTCACCCCGGGACAGGGGAGTGAAGCTTTCTTT. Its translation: CASSLTPGQGSEAFF. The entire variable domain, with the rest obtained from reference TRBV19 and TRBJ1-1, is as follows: DGGITQSPKYLFRKEGQNVTLSCEQNLNHDAMYWYRQDPGQGLRLIYYSQIVNDFQKGDIAEGYSVSREKKESFPLTVTSAQKNPTAFYLCASSLTPGQGSEAFFGQGTRLTVV.

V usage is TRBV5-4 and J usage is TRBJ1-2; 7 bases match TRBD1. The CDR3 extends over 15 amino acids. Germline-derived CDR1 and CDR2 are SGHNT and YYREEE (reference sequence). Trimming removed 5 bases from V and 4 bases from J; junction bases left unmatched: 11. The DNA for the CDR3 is TGTGCCAGCAGGCCCGCCGACAGGGCAATCTATGGCTACACCTTC. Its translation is CASRPADRAIYGYTF.

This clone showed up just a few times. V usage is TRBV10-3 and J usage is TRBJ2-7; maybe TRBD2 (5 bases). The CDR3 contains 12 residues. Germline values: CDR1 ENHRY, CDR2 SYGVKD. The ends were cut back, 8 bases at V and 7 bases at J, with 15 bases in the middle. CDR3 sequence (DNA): TGTGCCATCGAAGCCGGGGTGGGGGAGCAGTACTTC. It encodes CAIEAGVGEQYF.

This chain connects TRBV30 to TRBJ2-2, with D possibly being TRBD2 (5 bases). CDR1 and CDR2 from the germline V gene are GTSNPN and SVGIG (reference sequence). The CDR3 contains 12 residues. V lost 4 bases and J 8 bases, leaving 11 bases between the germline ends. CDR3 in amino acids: CAWTRTGGELFF. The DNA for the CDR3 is TGTGCCTGGACTCGTACGGGGGGGGAGCTGTTTTTT.